The present TCR beta chain was sequenced within a study of T-cell reconstitution after alpha-beta-depleted transplantation in children. Study results and caveats: The origin of high day-60 TCRbeta diversity in some patients lay in surviving recipient T cells and thymic progenitors.

This clonotype was counted a few times. Its antigen is as yet unknown. Preparing the TCRbeta library involved the use of unique molecular identifiers. TCRdb reprocessed the PCR reads with MiXCR, giving one entry per CDR3 protein. Among fewer than 550,000 distinct CDR3 sequences listed, 11% were seen once. This clonotype originated in a female patient aged 2-9 years who had a stem cell transplant for aplastic anemia, so the T cells may come from the graft donor. The sequenced sample was PBMCs, mostly from graft donor cells, obtained 180 days after TCRalphabeta/CD19-depleted stem cell transplant.

CDR3 protein: CASSWISRLAEQYF. In DNA, the CDR3 is TGTGCCAGCAGTTGGATATCGCGGCTAGCCGAGCAGTACTTC. The chain joins TRBV28 to TRBJ2-7; D might be TRBD2 (5 bases). Germline V gene data show CDR1 as MDHEN and CDR2 as SYDVKM. The CDR3 is made up of 14 amino acids. V was clipped by 4 bases and J by 6 bases, with 16 bases between them. Complete variable domain (other parts from reference TRBV28 and TRBJ2-7): DVKVTQSSRYLVKRTGEKVFLECVQDMDHENMFWYRQDPGLGLRLIYFSYDVKMKEKGDIPEGYSVSREKKERFSLILESASTNQTSMYLCASSWISRLAEQYFGPGTRLTVT.